This TCR beta chain comes out of a study of cytomegalovirus exposure and HLA in healthy donors. Study details: A later analysis reported the 130 or so validation repertoires used the same platform as the approximately 670 first-cohort repertoires. Study observations and caveats: For cytomegalovirus status, the classifier reportedly gave diagnoses with high specificity and sensitivity.

The method was immunoSEQ multiplex PCR; TCRdb's version includes in-frame clones alone and lacks a portion of them. The sample includes about 150,000 clones, 80% to 90% of them seen just once. About this clone: Antigen unknown.

CDR3 length: 15 residues. This clonotype was obtained from a woman younger than 45 in good health and CMV-seropositive. The chain couples TRBV21-1 to TRBJ1-1; the DNA was not compared with TRBD1, the D call given in the table. TRBV21-1 is recorded as a pseudogene. Sequencing was done on a sample of PBMCs. The CDR3 spells CASSENGTVNTEAFF. Written as DNA, the CDR3 is TGTGCCAGCAGCGAGAACGGGACAGTGAACACTGAAGCTTTCTTT.